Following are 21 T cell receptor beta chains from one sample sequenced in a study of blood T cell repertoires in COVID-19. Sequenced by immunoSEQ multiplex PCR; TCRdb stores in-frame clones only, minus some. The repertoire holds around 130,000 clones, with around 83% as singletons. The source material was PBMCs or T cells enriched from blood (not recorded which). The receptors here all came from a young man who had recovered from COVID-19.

In DNA, the CDR3 is TGTGCCAGCAGCTTAGGTAACAGTAACACTGAAGCTTTCTTT. Amino acid sequence: CASSLGNSNTEAFF. The chain combines TRBV11-3 with TRBJ1-1, with D hard to call. The germline V gene encodes CDR1 SGHNT and CDR2 YENEEA. This CDR3 region has 14 residues. Trimming shortened V by 1 base and J by 2 bases, and 8 bases separated the two germline ends.

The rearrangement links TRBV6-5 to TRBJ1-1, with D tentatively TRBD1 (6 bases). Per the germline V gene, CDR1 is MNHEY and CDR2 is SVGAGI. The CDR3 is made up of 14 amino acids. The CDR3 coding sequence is TGTGCGCACCGGGACATCAACCGGAACACTGAAGCTTTCTTT. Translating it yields CAHRDINRNTEAFF.

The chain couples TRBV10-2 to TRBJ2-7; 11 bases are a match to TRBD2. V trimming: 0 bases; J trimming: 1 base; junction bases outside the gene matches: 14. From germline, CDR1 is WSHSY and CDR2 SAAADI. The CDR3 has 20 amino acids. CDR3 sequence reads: CASSESKLGLAEANSYEQYF. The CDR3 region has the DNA TGCGCCAGCAGTGAGTCGAAACTGGGACTAGCGGAGGCGAATTCCTACGAGCAGTACTTC.

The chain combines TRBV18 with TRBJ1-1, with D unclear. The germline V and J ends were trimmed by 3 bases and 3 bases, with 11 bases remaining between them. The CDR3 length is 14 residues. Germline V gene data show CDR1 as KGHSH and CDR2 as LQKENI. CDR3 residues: CASSPGIGDTEAFF. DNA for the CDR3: TGTGCCAGCTCACCCGGGATAGGTGACACTGAAGCTTTCTTT.

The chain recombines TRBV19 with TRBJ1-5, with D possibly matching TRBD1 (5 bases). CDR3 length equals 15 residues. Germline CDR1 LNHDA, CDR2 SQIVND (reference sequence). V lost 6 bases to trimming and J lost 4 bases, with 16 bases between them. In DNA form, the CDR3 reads TGTGCCAGTAGGCTTAGACAGAACCCAAATCAGCCCCAGCATTTT. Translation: CASRLRQNPNQPQHF.

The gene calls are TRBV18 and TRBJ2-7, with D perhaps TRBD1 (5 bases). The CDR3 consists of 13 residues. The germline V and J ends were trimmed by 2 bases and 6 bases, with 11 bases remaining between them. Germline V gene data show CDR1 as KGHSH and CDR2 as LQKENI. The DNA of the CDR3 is TGTGCCAGCTCACCATCACAGGACGGCGAGCAGTACGTC. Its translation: CASSPSQDGEQYV.

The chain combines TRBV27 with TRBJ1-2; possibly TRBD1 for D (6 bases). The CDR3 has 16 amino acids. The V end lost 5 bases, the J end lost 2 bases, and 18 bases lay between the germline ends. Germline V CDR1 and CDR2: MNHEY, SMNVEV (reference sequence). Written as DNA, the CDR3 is TGTGCCAGCAGTCTAGGGGGAGGGGGTCAAAACTATGGCTACACCTTC. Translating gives CASSLGGGGQNYGYTF.

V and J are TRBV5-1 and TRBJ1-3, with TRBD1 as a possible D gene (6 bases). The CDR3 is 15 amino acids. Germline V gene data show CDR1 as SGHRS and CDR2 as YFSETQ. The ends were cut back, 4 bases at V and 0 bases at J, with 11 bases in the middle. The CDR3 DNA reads TGCGCCAGCAGCAAAGACAGGCCCTCTGGAAACACCATATATTTT. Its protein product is CASSKDRPSGNTIYF.

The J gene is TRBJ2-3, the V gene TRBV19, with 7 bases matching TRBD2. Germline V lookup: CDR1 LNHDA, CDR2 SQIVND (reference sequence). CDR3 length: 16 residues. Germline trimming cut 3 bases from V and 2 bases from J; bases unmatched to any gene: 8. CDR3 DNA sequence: TGTGCCAGTAGTATGCGGGAGAGCCGATTCACAGATACGCAGTATTTT. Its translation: CASSMRESRFTDTQYF.

The CDR3 protein is CASSPLTSGGRIDIQYF. In nucleotides, the CDR3 is TGTGCCAGCAGTCCGTTGACTAGCGGGGGGAGGATAGACATTCAGTACTTC. The J gene is TRBJ2-4, the V gene TRBV6-6; 13 bases align to TRBD2. V lost 5 bases to trimming and J lost 8 bases; unmatched junction nucleotides: 12. The CDR3 is 17 amino acids. The germline V gene has CDR1 MNHNY and CDR2 SVGAGI (reference sequence).

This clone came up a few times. The chain's CDR3 is CASSEYRGTDTQYF. The CDR3 DNA is TGTGCCAGCAGTGAATACAGGGGCACAGATACGCAGTATTTT. The V and J genes are TRBV25-1 and TRBJ2-3; D might be TRBD1 (5 bases). The CDR3 sequence is 14 residues long. Germline V lookup: CDR1 MGHDK, CDR2 SYGVNS. Trimming pared 0 bases from V and 1 base from J, leaving 5 bases between.

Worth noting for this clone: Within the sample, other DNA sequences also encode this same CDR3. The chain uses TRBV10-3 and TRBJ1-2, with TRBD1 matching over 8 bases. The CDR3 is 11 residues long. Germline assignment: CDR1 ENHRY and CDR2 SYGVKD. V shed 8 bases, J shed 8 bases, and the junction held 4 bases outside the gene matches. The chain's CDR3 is CAISGGGGYTF. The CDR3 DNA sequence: TGTGCCATCTCAGGGGGCGGCGGCTACACCTTC.

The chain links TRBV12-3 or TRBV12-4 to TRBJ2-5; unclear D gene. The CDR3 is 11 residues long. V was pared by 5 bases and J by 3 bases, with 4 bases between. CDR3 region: CASSLKETQYF. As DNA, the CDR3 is TGTGCCAGCAGTCTAAAAGAGACCCAGTACTTC.

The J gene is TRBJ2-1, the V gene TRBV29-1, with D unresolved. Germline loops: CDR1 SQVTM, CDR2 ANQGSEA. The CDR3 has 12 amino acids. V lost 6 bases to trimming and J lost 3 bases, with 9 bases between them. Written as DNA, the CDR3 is TGCAGCGTGAACAGCCTCTACAATGAGCAGTTCTTC. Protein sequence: CSVNSLYNEQFF.

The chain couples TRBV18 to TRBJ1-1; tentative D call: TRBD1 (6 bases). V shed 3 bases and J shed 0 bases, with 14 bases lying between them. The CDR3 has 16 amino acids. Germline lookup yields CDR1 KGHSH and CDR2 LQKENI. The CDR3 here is CASSPQSGQLNTEAFF. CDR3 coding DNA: TGTGCCAGCTCACCCCAATCCGGACAGTTGAACACTGAAGCTTTCTTT.

CDR3 bases: TGCAGCGTCCTCGGGACAGGGGATTTTAGTTATGAGCAGTTCTTC. It codes for CSVLGTGDFSYEQFF. The V call is TRBV29-1, the J call TRBJ2-1, with TRBD1 matching over 10 bases. Trimming cost V 6 bases and J 8 bases; bases outside gene matches: 13. CDR1 and CDR2 (germline): SQVTM, ANQGSEA. The CDR3 consists of 15 residues.

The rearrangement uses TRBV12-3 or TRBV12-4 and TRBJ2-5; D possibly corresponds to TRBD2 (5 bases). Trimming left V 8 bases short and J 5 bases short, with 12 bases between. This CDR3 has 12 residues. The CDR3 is CASSRVEETQYF. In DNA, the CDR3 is TGTGCCAGCTCGCGGGTGGAGGAGACCCAGTACTTC.

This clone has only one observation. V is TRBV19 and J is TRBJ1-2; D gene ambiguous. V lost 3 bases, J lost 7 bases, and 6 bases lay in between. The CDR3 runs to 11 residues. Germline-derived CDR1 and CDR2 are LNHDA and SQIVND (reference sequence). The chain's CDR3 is CASSMARGYTF. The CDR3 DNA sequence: TGTGCCAGTAGTATGGCTCGTGGCTACACCTTC.

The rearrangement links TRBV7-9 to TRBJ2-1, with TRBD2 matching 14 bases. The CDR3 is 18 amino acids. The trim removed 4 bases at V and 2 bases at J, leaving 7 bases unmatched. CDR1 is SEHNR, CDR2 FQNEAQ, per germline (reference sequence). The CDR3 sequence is CASSWGTSGRRTYNEQFF. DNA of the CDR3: TGTGCCAGCAGCTGGGGGACTAGCGGGAGAAGGACCTACAATGAGCAGTTCTTC.

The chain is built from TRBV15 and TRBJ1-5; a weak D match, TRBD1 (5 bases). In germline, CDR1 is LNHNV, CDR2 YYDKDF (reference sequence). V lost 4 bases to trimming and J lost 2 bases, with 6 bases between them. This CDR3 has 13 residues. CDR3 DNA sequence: TGTGCCACCAGCAAACAGGGCAATCAGCCCCAGCATTTT. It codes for CATSKQGNQPQHF.

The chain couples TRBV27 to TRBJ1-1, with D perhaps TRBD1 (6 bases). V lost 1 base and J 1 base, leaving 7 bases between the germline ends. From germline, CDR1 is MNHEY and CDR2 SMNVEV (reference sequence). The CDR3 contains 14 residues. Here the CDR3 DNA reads TGTGCCAGCAGTTTATTAGGGGGGAACACTGAAGCTTTCTTT. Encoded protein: CASSLLGGNTEAFF.